This T cell receptor beta chain was obtained from a study of blood T cell repertoires in COVID-19. The data were produced by immunoSEQ multiplex PCR, yet TCRdb's version contains in-frame clones alone and is incomplete. The profile covers 250,000 to 350,000 clones, with approximately 85% appearing a single time and about 4.3% taken by the ten largest. Germline V gene sequence: CDR1 LNHNV, CDR2 YYDKDF (reference sequence). The CDR3 has 17 amino acids. The V and J ends lost 5 bases and 1 base, in that order; junction bases with no gene match: 12. Participant-reported clinical history was the basis for cohort assignment. Recovery meant two consecutive negative NP/OP PCR tests, professional clearance, or resolved symptoms.

The chain uses TRBV15 and TRBJ1-2; 8 nucleotides match TRBD1. The receptor's source is a woman between 25 and 40 years old who had recovered from COVID-19. Source material: PBMCs or T cells enriched from blood (not recorded which). The CDR3 sequence is CATSPRGRGPDNYGYTF. The CDR3, as DNA: TGTGCCACCAGCCCCCGCGGCAGGGGGCCGGATAACTATGGCTACACCTTC. Full variable domain (rest looked up from reference TRBV15 and TRBJ1-2): DAMVIQNPRYQVTQFGKPVTLSCSQTLNHNVMYWYQQKSSQAPKLLFHYYDKDFNNEADTPDNFQSRRPNTSFCFLDIRSPGLGDTAMYLCATSPRGRGPDNYGYTFGSGTRLTVV.